The rows below give T cell receptor beta chains drawn from one sample of a study of blood T cell repertoires in COVID-19. The data were produced by immunoSEQ multiplex PCR, yet TCRdb's version contains in-frame clones alone and is incomplete. The sample records under 65,000 clones, 82% being singletons. The material sequenced was peripheral blood. The source is an older woman with acute or convalescent COVID-19. Both conserved end residues are part of each CDR3. The D gene is left open where the match is weak. Clone size is stated in some rows and not others, as once, few, many or a class when expanded.

NA NA TRBJ1-2 TRBV7-2 12 CASSLPGYGYTF TGTGCCAGCAGCTTACCCGGCTATGGCTACACCTTC
few TRBD2 TRBJ2-5 TRBV10-2 15 CASKVQTGGQETQYF TGCGCCAGCAAGGTCCAGACGGGGGGGCAAGAGACCCAGTACTTC
NA TRBD1 TRBJ1-6 TRBV27 15 CASSTDRVGNSPLHF TGTGCCAGCAGTACGGACAGGGTGGGGAATTCACCCCTCCACTTT
NA NA TRBJ2-3 TRBV12-5 13 CASASSSTDTQYF TGTGCTAGTGCCTCGTCTAGCACAGATACGCAGTATTTT
few TRBD1 TRBJ2-1 TRBV5-1 15 CASSFWDRKVNEQFF TGCGCCAGCAGCTTTTGGGACAGGAAGGTAAATGAGCAGTTCTTC
NA TRBD2 TRBJ2-7 TRBV14 15 CASQRGGTSPYEQYF TGTGCCAGTCAACGCGGGGGAACGAGTCCCTACGAGCAGTACTTC
few NA TRBJ1-1 TRBV14 14 CASSQSGEWTEAFF TGTGCCAGCAGCCAAAGCGGGGAGTGGACTGAAGCTTTCTTT
NA NA TRBJ1-4 TRBV5-6 15 CASSPVGAGDEKLFF TGTGCCAGCAGCCCCGTGGGCGCCGGGGATGAAAAACTGTTTTTT
NA NA TRBJ1-2 TRBV5-5 16 CASSFPSGLPNYGYTF TGTGCCAGCAGCTTCCCTTCAGGTCTCCCGAACTATGGCTACACCTTC
NA NA TRBJ1-1 TRBV18 13 CASSPGLNTEAFF TGTGCCAGCTCACCAGGCCTGAACACTGAAGCTTTCTTT
NA NA TRBJ2-7 TRBV20-1 11 CSASKGFEQYF TGCAGTGCTAGCAAGGGGTTCGAGCAGTACTTC
once NA TRBJ1-4 TRBV19 17 CASSETFGEKGNEKLFF TGTGCCAGTAGTGAAACCTTCGGGGAGAAGGGTAATGAAAAACTGTTTTTT
NA NA TRBJ1-6 TRBV15 19 CATSRDLPNGGGGNSPLHF TGTGCCACCAGCAGAGATCTGCCCAACGGGGGGGGCGGAAATTCACCCCTCCACTTT
NA NA TRBJ1-2 TRBV4-1 15 CASSQDATGIYGYTF TGCGCCAGCAGCCAAGACGCCACAGGCATCTATGGCTACACCTTC
many NA TRBJ1-1 TRBV6-1 15 CASSEVGGTGTEAFF TGTGCCAGCAGTGAAGTTGGAGGGACGGGGACTGAAGCTTTCTTT
once NA TRBJ1-6 TRBV7-3 13 CASSSLTGLPLHF TGTGCCAGCAGCTCCTTGACAGGTCTACCCCTCCACTTT
NA NA TRBJ1-1 TRBV4-1 14 CASSQSGAGPEAFF TGCGCCAGCAGCCAGAGCGGCGCGGGCCCTGAAGCTTTCTTT
NA NA TRBJ2-3 TRBV24-1 15 CATSGGHPSRDTQYF TGTGCCACCAGTGGAGGACACCCCTCCCGAGATACGCAGTATTTT
NA NA TRBJ2-1 TRBV4-3 14 CASSPVEGYNEQFF TGCGCCAGCAGCCCGGTGGAGGGCTACAATGAGCAGTTCTTC
once NA TRBJ1-5 TRBV12-2 15 CASRLAQGGSQPQHF TGTGCAAGTCGCTTAGCCCAGGGCGGGAGTCAGCCCCAGCATTTT
NA NA TRBJ1-5 TRBV6-5 15 CASTWGSLRDQPQHF TGTGCCAGCACGTGGGGATCTCTCAGGGATCAGCCCCAGCATTTT
NA TRBD1 TRBJ2-7 TRBV6-2/TRBV6-3 14 CASSSSGGPYEQYF TGTGCCAGCAGTTCTTCAGGGGGTCCCTACGAGCAGTACTTC